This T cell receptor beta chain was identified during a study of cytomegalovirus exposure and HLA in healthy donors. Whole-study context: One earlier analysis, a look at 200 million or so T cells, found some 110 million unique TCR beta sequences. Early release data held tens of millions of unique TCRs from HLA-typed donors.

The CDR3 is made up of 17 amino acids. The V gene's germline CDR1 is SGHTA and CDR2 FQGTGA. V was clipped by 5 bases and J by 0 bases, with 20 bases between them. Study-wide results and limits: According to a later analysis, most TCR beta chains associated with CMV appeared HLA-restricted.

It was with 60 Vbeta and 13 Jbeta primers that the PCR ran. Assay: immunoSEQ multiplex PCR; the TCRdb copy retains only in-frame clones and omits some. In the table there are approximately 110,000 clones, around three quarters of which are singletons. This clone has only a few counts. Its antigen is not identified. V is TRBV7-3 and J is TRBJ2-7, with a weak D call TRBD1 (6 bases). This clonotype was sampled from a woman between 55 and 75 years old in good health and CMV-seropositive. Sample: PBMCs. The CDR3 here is CASSPTWDTHTSYEQYF. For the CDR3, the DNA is TGTGCCAGCAGCCCGACGTGGGACACGCATACCTCCTACGAGCAGTACTTC. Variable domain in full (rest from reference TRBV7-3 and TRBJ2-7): GAGVSQTPSNKVTEKGKYVELRCDPISGHTALYWYRQSLGQGPEFLIYFQGTGAADDSGLPNDRFFAVRPEGSVSTLKIQRTERGDSAVYLCASSPTWDTHTSYEQYFGPGTRLTVT.